This T cell receptor beta chain stems from a study of cytomegalovirus exposure and HLA in healthy donors. The V end was cut by 5 bases, the J end by 3 bases, with 17 bases between. Germline V lookup: CDR1 GTSNPN, CDR2 SVGIG (reference sequence). The CDR3 length is 14 residues. The PCR had 60 Vbeta and 13 Jbeta primers. The repertoire was sequenced with immunoSEQ multiplex PCR; TCRdb's copy has only in-frame clones and lacks some. Of approximately 170,000 clones in the sample, around four fifths were seen once. Study-wide results and caveats: The study recorded 150 to 200 TCR beta chains that were cytomegalovirus-associated. For TCR beta chains, V- and J-gene trimming was later linked to a missense DCLRE1C variant.

Worth noting for this clone: Its antigen is as yet unknown.

The chain couples TRBV30 to TRBJ2-7; TRBD1 might be the D (6 bases). The clonotype was recovered from a man younger than 35 in good health and CMV-seropositive. The specimen sequenced was PBMCs. For the CDR3, the DNA is TGTGCCTGGTCTCCTACAGGGAACCTCTACGAGCAGTACTTC. The encoded protein is CAWSPTGNLYEQYF. Supplemented by reference TRBV30 and TRBJ2-7, the full variable domain reads SQTIHQWPATLVQPVGSPLSLECTVEGTSNPNLYWYRQAAGRGLQLLFYSVGIGQISSEVPQNLSASRPQDRQFILSSKKLLLSDSGFYLCAWSPTGNLYEQYFGPGTRLTVT.